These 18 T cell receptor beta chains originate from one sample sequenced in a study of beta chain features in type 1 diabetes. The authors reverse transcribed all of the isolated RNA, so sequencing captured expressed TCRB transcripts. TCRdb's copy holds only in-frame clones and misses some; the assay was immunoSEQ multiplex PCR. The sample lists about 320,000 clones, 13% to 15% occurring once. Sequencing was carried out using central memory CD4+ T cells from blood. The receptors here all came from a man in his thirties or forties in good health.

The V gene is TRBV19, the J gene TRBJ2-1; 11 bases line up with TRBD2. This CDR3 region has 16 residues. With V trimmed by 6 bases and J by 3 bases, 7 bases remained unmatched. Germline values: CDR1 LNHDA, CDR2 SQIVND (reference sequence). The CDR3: CASSDRLAGFYNEQFF. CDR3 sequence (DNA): TGTGCCAGTAGCGACCGACTAGCGGGGTTCTACAATGAGCAGTTCTTC. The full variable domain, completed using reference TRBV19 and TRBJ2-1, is DGGITQSPKYLFRKEGQNVTLSCEQNLNHDAMYWYRQDPGQGLRLIYYSQIVNDFQKGDIAEGYSVSREKKESFPLTVTSAQKNPTAFYLCASSDRLAGFYNEQFFGPGTRLTVL.

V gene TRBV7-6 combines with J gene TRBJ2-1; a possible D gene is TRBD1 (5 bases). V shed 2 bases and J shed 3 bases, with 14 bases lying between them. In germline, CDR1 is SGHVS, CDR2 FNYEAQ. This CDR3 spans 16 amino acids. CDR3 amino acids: CASSLSGANRYNEQFF. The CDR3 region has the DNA TGTGCCAGCAGCTTATCTGGGGCAAACCGCTACAATGAGCAGTTCTTC.

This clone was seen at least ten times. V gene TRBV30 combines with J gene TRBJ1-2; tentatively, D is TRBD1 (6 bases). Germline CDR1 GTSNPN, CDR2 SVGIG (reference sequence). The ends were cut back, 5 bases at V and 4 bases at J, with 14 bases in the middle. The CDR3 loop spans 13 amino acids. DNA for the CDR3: TGTGCCTGGGGAACAGGGCCGATCTATGGCTACACCTTC. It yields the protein CAWGTGPIYGYTF.

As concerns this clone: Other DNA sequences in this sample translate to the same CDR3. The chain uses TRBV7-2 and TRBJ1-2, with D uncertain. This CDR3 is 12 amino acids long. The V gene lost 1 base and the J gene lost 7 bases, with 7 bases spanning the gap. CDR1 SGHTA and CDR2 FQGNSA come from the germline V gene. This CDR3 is CASSLGPGGYTF. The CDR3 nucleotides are TGTGCCAGCAGCTTAGGGCCAGGTGGCTACACCTTC.

The CDR3 nucleotides read TGTGCCAGCAGTCGGGGCAGGGGGCTTAATTCACCCCTCCACTTT. Amino acid sequence: CASSRGRGLNSPLHF. The chain links TRBV2 to TRBJ1-6; 8 bases align to TRBD1. V lost 5 bases and J lost 6; bases outside the gene matches: 6. CDR3 length: 15 residues. CDR1 and CDR2 (germline): SNHLY, FYNNEI. Together with reference TRBV2 and TRBJ1-6, the CDR3 gives the full variable domain: EPEVTQTPSHQVTQMGQEVILRCVPISNHLYFYWYRQILGQKVEFLVSFYNNEISEKSEIFDDQFSVERPDGSNFTLKIRSTKLEDSAMYFCASSRGRGLNSPLHFGNGTRLTVT.

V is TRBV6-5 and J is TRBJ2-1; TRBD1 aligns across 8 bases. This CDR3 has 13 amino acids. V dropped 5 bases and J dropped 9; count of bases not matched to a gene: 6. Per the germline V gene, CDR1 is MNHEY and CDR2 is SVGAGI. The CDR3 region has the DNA TGTGCCAGCAGTGTTTCAGGGGGCTTTGAGCAGTTCTTC. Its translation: CASSVSGGFEQFF.

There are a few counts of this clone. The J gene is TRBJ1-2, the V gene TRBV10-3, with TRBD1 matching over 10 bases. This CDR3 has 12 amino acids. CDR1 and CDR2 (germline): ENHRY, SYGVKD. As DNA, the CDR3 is TGTGGCGCCGGGACAGGGGTAGGTGGCTACACCTTC. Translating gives CGAGTGVGGYTF.

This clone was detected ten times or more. Written as DNA, the CDR3 is TGTGCCAGCCTCCGGGCCAATAATGAAAAACTGTTTTTT. Translating it yields CASLRANNEKLFF. The V call is TRBV2, the J call TRBJ1-4; D not certain. V gave up 8 bases and J gave up 4 bases, with 11 bases separating them. Germline CDR1 and CDR2: SNHLY and FYNNEI. The CDR3 consists of 13 residues.

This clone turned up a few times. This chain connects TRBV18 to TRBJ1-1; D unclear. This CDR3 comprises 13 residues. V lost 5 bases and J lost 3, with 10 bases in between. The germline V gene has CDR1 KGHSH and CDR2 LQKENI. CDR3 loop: CASSGGRDTEAFF. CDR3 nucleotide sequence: TGTGCCAGCTCAGGCGGTCGAGACACTGAAGCTTTCTTT.

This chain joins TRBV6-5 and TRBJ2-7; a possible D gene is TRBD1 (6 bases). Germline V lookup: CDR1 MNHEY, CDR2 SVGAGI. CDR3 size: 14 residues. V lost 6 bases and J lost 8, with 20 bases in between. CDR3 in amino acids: CASRDRLGARKQYF. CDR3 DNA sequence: TGTGCCAGCAGGGATCGACTGGGGGCGCGGAAGCAGTACTTC.

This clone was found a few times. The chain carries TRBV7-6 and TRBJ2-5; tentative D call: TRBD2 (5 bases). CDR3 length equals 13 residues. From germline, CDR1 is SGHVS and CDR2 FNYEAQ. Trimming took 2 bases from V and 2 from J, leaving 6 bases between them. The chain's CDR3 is CASSLPGQETQYF. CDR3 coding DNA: TGTGCCAGCAGCTTACCGGGACAAGAGACCCAGTACTTC.

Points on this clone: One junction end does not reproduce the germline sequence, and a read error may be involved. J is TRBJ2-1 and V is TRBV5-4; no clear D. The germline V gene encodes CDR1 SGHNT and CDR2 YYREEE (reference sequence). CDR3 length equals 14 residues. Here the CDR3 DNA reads TGCGCCAGCAGCCGTGACTGGTCGTTTGGTGAGCAGTTCTTC. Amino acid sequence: CASSRDWSFGEQFF.

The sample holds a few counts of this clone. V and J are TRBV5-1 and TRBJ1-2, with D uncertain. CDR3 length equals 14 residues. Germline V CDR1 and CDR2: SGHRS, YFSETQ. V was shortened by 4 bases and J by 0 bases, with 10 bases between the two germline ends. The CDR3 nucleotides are TGCGCCAGCAGCAAGGACGGGACTAACTATGGCTACACCTTC. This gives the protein CASSKDGTNYGYTF.

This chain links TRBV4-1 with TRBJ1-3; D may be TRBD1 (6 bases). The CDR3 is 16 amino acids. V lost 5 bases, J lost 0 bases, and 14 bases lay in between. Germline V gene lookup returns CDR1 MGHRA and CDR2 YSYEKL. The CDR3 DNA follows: TGCGCCAGCAGCGCACAGGGCTCACACTCTGGAAACACCATATATTTT. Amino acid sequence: CASSAQGSHSGNTIYF.

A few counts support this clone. This CDR3 reads CASSTGSRSNQPQHF. CDR3 nucleotides: TGTGCCAGCAGTACAGGGTCGCGGAGCAATCAGCCCCAGCATTTT. V is TRBV21-1 and J is TRBJ1-5; TRBD1, the table's D call, was not compared with the DNA. TRBV21-1 is a pseudogene. This CDR3 spans 15 amino acids.

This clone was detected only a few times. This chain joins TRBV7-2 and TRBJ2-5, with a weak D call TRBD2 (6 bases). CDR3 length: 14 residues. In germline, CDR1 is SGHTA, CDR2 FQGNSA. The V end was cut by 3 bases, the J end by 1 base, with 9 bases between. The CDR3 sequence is CASSFGGFQETQYF. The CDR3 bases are TGTGCCAGCAGCTTTGGAGGGTTCCAAGAGACCCAGTACTTC. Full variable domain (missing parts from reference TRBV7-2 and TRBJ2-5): GAGVSQSPSNKVTEKGKDVELRCDPISGHTALYWYRQSLGQGLEFLIYFQGNSAPDKSGLPSDRFSAERTGGSVSTLTIQRTQQEDSAVYLCASSFGGFQETQYFGPGTRLLVL.

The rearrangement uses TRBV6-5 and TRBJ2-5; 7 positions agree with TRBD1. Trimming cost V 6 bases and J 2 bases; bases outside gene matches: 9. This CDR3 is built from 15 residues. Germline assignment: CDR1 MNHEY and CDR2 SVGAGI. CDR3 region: CASRPTWDSQETQYF. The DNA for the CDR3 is TGTGCCAGCAGGCCAACTTGGGACAGTCAAGAGACCCAGTACTTC.

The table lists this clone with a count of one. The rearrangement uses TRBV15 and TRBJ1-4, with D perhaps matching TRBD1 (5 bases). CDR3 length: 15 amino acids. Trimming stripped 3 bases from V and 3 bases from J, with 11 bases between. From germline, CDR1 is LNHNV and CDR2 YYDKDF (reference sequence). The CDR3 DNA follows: TGTGCCACCAGCAGGGCAGGGACGCCTAATGAAAAACTGTTTTTT. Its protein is CATSRAGTPNEKLFF.